This entry lists 21 T cell receptor beta chains sequenced from one sample in a study of T cells expressing NK-cell markers. Reprocessing the 5' RACE reads, TCRdb reports a single entry for every CDR3 protein and omits DNA. This specimen shows around 550,000 distinct CDR3 sequences; the ten leading clones hold less than 4.5%. Sequencing used blood T cells: a sorted CD56 or NKG2C T cell subset, CD4+ or CD8+ T cells, or bulk PBMC T cells (not recorded which). All receptors come from a man in his late teens or twenties in good health.

The gene calls are TRBV11-2 and TRBJ2-6; TCRdb's D gene call, TRBD1, goes unchecked for lack of DNA. CDR1 is SGHAT, CDR2 FQNNGV, per germline. CDR3 size: 16 residues. The CDR3 sequence is CASSTGRSSGANVLTF.

CDR3 region: CATTWSQPYNEQFF. The chain combines TRBV12-3 or TRBV12-4 with TRBJ2-1. The CDR3 is 14 residues long.

The CDR3 protein is CATRETGRTGELFF. The chain carries TRBV15 and TRBJ2-2; TCRdb lists TRBD1, though no DNA is available to test this call. Germline V lookup: CDR1 LNHNV, CDR2 YYDKDF (reference sequence). This CDR3 has 14 amino acids.

The V and J genes are TRBV6-2 or TRBV6-3 and TRBJ2-1; TCRdb's assignment of TRBD2 cannot be checked, as there is no DNA. The CDR3 runs to 15 residues. Germline assignment: CDR1 MNHEY and CDR2 SVGEGT. The CDR3 loop reads CASSYSTGGVSEQFF.

The chain links TRBV20-1 to TRBJ2-1; with no DNA, the TCRdb D assignment of TRBD2 cannot be verified. CDR3 length: 17 amino acids. Germline V lookup: CDR1 DFQATT, CDR2 SNEGSKA (reference sequence). CDR3 sequence reads: CSAREILAGGSYNEQFF.

The rearrangement joins TRBV12-5 to TRBJ2-2. This CDR3 contains 14 residues. The germline CDR1 and CDR2 sequences are LGHNT and FRNRAP. The CDR3 sequence is CASGLLARTGELFF. Full variable domain (remainder filled in from reference TRBV12-5 and TRBJ2-2): DARVTQTPRHKVTEMGQEVTMRCQPILGHNTVFWYRQTMMQGLELLAYFRNRAPLDDSGMPKDRFSAEMPDATLATLKIQPSEPRDSAVYFCASGLLARTGELFFGEGSRLTVL.

The V call is TRBV6-1, the J call TRBJ2-1; TCRdb names TRBD1, which stays unverified in the absence of DNA. The V gene's germline CDR1 is MNHNS and CDR2 SASEGT. The CDR3 has 15 amino acids. The CDR3 is CASSSTGGSSNEQFF.

The chain employs TRBV24-1 and TRBJ2-1; the TRBD1 assignment by TCRdb is unverifiable without DNA. The CDR3 totals 16 residues. CDR1 is KGHDR and CDR2 is SFDVKD in the germline V gene. CDR3 amino acids: CATRPGRQNQRNEQFF.

The V and J genes are TRBV24-1 and TRBJ1-5. The CDR3 covers 12 residues. Germline V gene data show CDR1 as KGHDR and CDR2 as SFDVKD. The CDR3 loop reads CATSESHQPQHF.

This chain connects TRBV5-6 to TRBJ2-1; with no DNA, the TCRdb D assignment of TRBD2 cannot be verified. Germline V gene data show CDR1 as SGHDT and CDR2 as YYEEEE. The CDR3 has 18 amino acids. CDR3 amino acids: CASSFPHPRSGRGNEQFF.

This sequence joins TRBV20-1 and TRBJ2-1; no DNA is available, so the TRBD1 call from TCRdb remains unchecked. This CDR3 contains 12 residues. Germline V lookup: CDR1 DFQATT, CDR2 SNEGSKA (reference sequence). The chain's CDR3 is CSAQDTGNEQFF.

This chain uses TRBV24-1 with TRBJ2-1; the D call of TRBD1 rests on TCRdb alone, since no DNA is present to check it. The CDR3 consists of 16 residues. Germline assignment: CDR1 KGHDR and CDR2 SFDVKD. CDR3 sequence reads: CATSASGRSSYNEQFF.

J is TRBJ1-1 and V is TRBV7-2; TCRdb's D call of TRBD1 is untestable without DNA. Germline CDR1 is SGHTA and CDR2 is FQGNSA. The CDR3 contains 13 residues. The CDR3 spells CASSLGGTKWAFF.

The chain has TRBV5-1 and TRBJ1-1. The CDR3 consists of 12 residues. In germline, CDR1 is SGHRS, CDR2 YFSETQ. CDR3 sequence reads: CASRVGNTEAFF.

The CDR3 loop reads CASSLRGSGSSSYEQYF. This rearrangement joins TRBV7-6 to TRBJ2-7; lacking DNA, the TRBD2 call made by TCRdb goes unchecked. The CDR3 totals 17 residues. Germline V gene sequence: CDR1 SGHVS, CDR2 FNYEAQ.

The rearrangement links TRBV6-5 to TRBJ1-2; TCRdb outputs TRBD1, but without DNA this stays unchecked. The CDR3 spans 14 residues. The germline gives CDR1 MNHEY, CDR2 SVGAGI. CDR3 region: CASSNRDRGDGYTF.

This chain connects TRBV14 to TRBJ1-2; the D gene TCRdb calls, TRBD1, cannot be checked with no DNA. Germline loops: CDR1 SGHDN, CDR2 FVKESK. The CDR3 is made up of 18 amino acids. The CDR3 is CASSRERDRALPIYGYTF.

V and J are TRBV5-6 and TRBJ1-5; TCRdb proposes TRBD1, but this gene call is untestable without DNA. Germline CDR1 reads SGHDT; CDR2 reads YYEEEE. The CDR3 is made up of 17 amino acids. The CDR3 is CASSHTLGQGRNQPQHF.

This chain connects TRBV6-5 to TRBJ1-6; with no DNA, the TCRdb D assignment of TRBD1 cannot be verified. In germline, CDR1 is MNHEY, CDR2 SVGAGI. The CDR3 spans 13 residues. CDR3 region: CASSYRGDRALLF.

The chain recombines TRBV7-2 with TRBJ2-1; TCRdb picks TRBD2, but there is no DNA to check that call. The CDR3 is 13 amino acids. Germline lookup yields CDR1 SGHTA and CDR2 FQGNSA. CDR3: CASSSVSVGEQFF.

V usage is TRBV4-3 and J usage is TRBJ2-1; TCRdb proposes TRBD2, but this gene call is untestable without DNA. Germline V gene lookup returns CDR1 LGHNA and CDR2 YSLEER. The CDR3 consists of 15 residues. CDR3 loop: CASSQDGTRSNEQSF.